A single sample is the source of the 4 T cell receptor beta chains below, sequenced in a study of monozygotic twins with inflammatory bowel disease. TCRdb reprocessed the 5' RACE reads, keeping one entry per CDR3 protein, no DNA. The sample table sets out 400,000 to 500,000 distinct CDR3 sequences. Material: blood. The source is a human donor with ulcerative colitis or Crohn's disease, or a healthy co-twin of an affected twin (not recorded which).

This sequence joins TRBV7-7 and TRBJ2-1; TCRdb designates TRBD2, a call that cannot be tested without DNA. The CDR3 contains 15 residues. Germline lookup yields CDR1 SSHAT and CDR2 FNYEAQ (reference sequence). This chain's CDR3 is CASSSGLAEYNEQFF.

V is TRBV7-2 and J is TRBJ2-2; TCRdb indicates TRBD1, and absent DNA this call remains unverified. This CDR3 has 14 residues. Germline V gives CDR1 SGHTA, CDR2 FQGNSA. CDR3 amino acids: CASSLGGPTGELFF.

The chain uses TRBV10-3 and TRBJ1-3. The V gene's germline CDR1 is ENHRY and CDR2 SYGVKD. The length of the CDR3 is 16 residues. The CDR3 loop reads CAISELGKSSGNTIYF.

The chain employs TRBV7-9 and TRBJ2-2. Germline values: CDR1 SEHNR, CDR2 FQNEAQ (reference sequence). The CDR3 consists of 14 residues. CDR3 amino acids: CASSLETKPGELFF.